The clone carrying this T cell receptor beta chain was seen at least ten times. These data belong to a study of T cell repertoires in cytomegalovirus infection. MiXCR, run by TCRdb on the reads, gives a single entry per CDR3 protein. The sample holds about 230,000 distinct CDR3 sequences; under 8.5% are singletons and the top ten take around 6.9%. Sequenced input: PBMCs. This clonotype originated in a human donor in good health (CMV status not recorded). Some clones in this sample may be carry-over from other donors' samples.

CDR3 DNA sequence: TGTGCCAGCAGATTGGACAGGGGGTTGCAAGAGACCCAGTACTTC. Translating gives CASRLDRGLQETQYF. The genes are TRBV28 and TRBJ2-5; 10 bases are a match to TRBD1. Germline CDR1 and CDR2: MDHEN and SYDVKM. The CDR3 is 15 residues long. The junction had 6 bases not matched to a gene; V was cut back by 6 bases and J by 2 bases.